This is a list of T cell receptor beta chains from one sample in a study of a mutant IDH1 vaccine in newly diagnosed glioma. TCRdb keeps only in-frame clones here, not all; method: immunoSEQ multiplex PCR. The sample contains 40,000 or so clones, about 80% of which appear only once. Antigens of these TCRs are unknown. Sequenced material: PBMCs, taken from a glioma patient whose treatment included an IDH1 peptide vaccine. The source is a man between 18 and 35 years old with glioma. Some clones in this sample may be carry-over from other donors' samples. CDR3s leave out the opening cysteine and the closing phenylalanine or tryptophan. Each record gives: CDR3 length, V gene, J gene, CDR3 protein.

13	TRBV30	TRBJ2-3	AWSRDRVGADTQY
13	TRBV18	TRBJ1-1	ASSGQGAGNTEAF
11	TRBV30	TRBJ1-2	AWSVGEGYGYT
15	TRBV4-1	TRBJ1-2	ASSQDTGQSYNYGYT
14	TRBV5-6	TRBJ2-7	ASSLILGEGAYEQY
11	TRBV7-2	TRBJ1-5	ASSMGARQPQH
14	TRBV4-2	TRBJ1-2	ASSQDSGTDYYGYT
16	TRBV7-9	TRBJ1-1	ASSSRAATLGINTEAF
11	TRBV28	TRBJ1-5	ASTGVHNQPQH
12	TRBV6-5	TRBJ2-2	ASSYSGNTGELF
12	TRBV5-1	TRBJ1-1	ASSLETGNTEAF
10	TRBV6-1	TRBJ2-2	ASFLGAGELF
12	TRBV7-2	TRBJ1-6	ASSLGGFNSPLH
11	TRBV2	TRBJ2-7	ASNNSPWDEQY
10	TRBV7-2	TRBJ1-2	ASSLPPTGIA
13	TRBV6-4	TRBJ1-2	ASSDWYGGTYGYT
14	TRBV5-8	TRBJ2-3	ASSPGTGASTDTQY
16	TRBV4-3	TRBJ2-1	ASSHPKGTSGGANEQF
14	TRBV6-1	TRBJ2-1	ASSEGGGGFYNEQF
11	TRBV30	TRBJ1-5	AWSVHSNQPQH
13	TRBV18	TRBJ1-4	ASSPRSGGGEKLF
12	TRBV10-1	TRBJ1-1	ASTWTPPDTEAF
11	TRBV30	TRBJ2-3	AWSSTYTDTQY
13	TRBV4-3	TRBJ1-4	ASSPGDRDTEKLF
11	TRBV11-2	TRBJ1-4	ASSLGQNEKLF
12	TRBV6-5	TRBJ1-1	ASNQHGGGTEAF